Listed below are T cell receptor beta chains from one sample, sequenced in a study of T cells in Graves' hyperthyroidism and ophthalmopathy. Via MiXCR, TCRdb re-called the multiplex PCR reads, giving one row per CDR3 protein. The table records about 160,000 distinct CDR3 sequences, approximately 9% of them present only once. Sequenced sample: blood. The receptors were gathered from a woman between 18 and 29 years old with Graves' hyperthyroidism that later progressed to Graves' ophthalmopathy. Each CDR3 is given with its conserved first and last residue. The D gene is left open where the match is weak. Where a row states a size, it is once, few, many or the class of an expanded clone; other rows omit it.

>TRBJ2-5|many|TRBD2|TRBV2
TGTGCCAGCAGGACCAGGCGGGGGGGGTACCAAGAGACCCAGTACTTC
CASRTRRGGYQETQYF
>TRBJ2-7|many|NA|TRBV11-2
TGTGCCAGCAGCTCTAGGACAGTACAGTATGGGAACGAGCAGTACTTC
CASSSRTVQYGNEQYF
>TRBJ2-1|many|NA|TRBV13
TGTGCCAGCACTAACCCCGGGGGGCCCATACTCCCCGATAACAATGAGCAGTTCTTC
CASTNPGGPILPDNNEQFF
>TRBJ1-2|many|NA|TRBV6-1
TGTGCCAGCAGGGGATCTAACTATGGCTACACCTTC
CASRGSNYGYTF
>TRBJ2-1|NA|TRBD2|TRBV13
TGTGCCAGCAGCCCTACGGGGGCGGGGGGGCTTGAGCAGTTCTTC
CASSPTGAGGLEQFF
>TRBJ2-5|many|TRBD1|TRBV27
TGTGCCAGCAGTCCCCGACAGGGGGATCAGCCGGAGACCCAGTACTTC
CASSPRQGDQPETQYF
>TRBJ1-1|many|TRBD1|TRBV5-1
TGCGCCAGCAGCGCCGGGACAGGGGAGGGGACTGAAGCTTTCTTT
CASSAGTGEGTEAFF
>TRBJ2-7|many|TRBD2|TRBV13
TGTGCCAGCAGCTCCATGACTAGCGGGAGGCCCGAGACGGGGTACGAGCAGTACTTC
CASSSMTSGRPETGYEQYF
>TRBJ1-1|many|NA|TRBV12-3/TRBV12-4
TGTGCCAGCAGGGATGGGGGGCCACTCGAAGCTTTCTTT
CASRDGGPLEAFF
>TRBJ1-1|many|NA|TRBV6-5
TGTGCCAGCAGTTACCTCACTACAGGGTCGGTGAACACTGAAGCTTTCTTT
CASSYLTTGSVNTEAFF